Shown below are 8 T cell receptor beta chains from a single sample sequenced in a study of T cell repertoires in cytomegalovirus infection. TCRdb recomputed calls from the reads with MiXCR, one row per CDR3 protein. This table holds around 350,000 distinct CDR3 sequences, 15% to 20% found once. Source material: PBMCs. These receptors were taken from a human donor in good health (CMV status not recorded). Some clones in this sample may be carry-over from other donors' samples.

The chain combines TRBV6-6 with TRBJ2-7; 8 bases align to TRBD1. Germline V CDR1 and CDR2: MNHNY, SVGAGI (reference sequence). The CDR3 length is 16 residues. Trimming cost V 5 bases and J 4 bases; bases outside gene matches: 13. The CDR3 here is CASSTPQGAALYEQYF. CDR3 sequence (DNA): TGTGCCAGCAGTACTCCCCAGGGGGCCGCTTTATACGAGCAGTACTTC.

The rearrangement uses TRBV30 and TRBJ1-5, with a weak D call TRBD1 (5 bases). The CDR3 contains 14 residues. From germline, CDR1 is GTSNPN and CDR2 SVGIG (reference sequence). The V end was cut by 4 bases, the J end by 3 bases, with 13 bases between. CDR3 in DNA: TGTGCCTGGAATCAAGGGGCCTCCAATCAGCCCCAGCATTTT. Its translation is CAWNQGASNQPQHF.

CDR3 nucleotide sequence: TGTGCCAGCAGTGTATCGACGGGGGCTATTGTAAGGGAGTACTTC. The encoded protein is CASSVSTGAIVREYF. The gene calls are TRBV2 and TRBJ2-7; D is possibly TRBD1 or TRBD2 (6 bases each). The V and J ends lost 4 bases and 11 bases respectively, with 24 bases between them. CDR1 and CDR2 from the germline V gene are SNHLY and FYNNEI. The CDR3 spans 15 residues.

Ten or more counts support this clonotype. V and J are TRBV10-3 and TRBJ1-1; D may be TRBD1 (5 bases). This CDR3 has 11 residues. Trimming took off 5 bases at V and 5 bases at J, with 6 bases between the two ends. CDR1 and CDR2 from the germline V gene are ENHRY and SYGVKD. In DNA, the CDR3 is TGTGCCATCAGTCCAGGGACTGAAGCTTTCTTT. Translating gives CAISPGTEAFF.

The chain combines TRBV6-1 with TRBJ1-1; weak D call: TRBD1 (6 bases). V was pared by 6 bases and J by 1 base, with 12 bases between. Germline V gives CDR1 MNHNS, CDR2 SASEGT. CDR3 size: 14 residues. For the CDR3, the DNA is TGTGCCAGCAGCCGGGGGACAAGGAACACTGAAGCTTTCTTT. The encoded protein is CASSRGTRNTEAFF.

This clonotype has just a few counts. The genes are TRBV7-9 and TRBJ1-6; 8 nucleotides match TRBD1. CDR3 length: 14 residues. J gave up 8 bases and V 5 bases, and 5 bases lay outside the gene matches. Looked up from germline, CDR1 is SEHNR and CDR2 is FQNEAQ (reference sequence). The CDR3 loop is CASSTGTGYSPLHF. The CDR3 DNA is TGTGCCAGCAGCACCGGGACAGGCTATTCACCCCTCCACTTT.

This clonotype showed up many times. The V gene is TRBV7-2, the J gene TRBJ1-1; D perhaps matches TRBD1 (5 bases). Germline V gives CDR1 SGHTA, CDR2 FQGNSA. This CDR3 is built from 14 residues. V lost 5 bases to trimming and J lost 3 bases, with 13 bases between them. In DNA form, the CDR3 reads TGTGCCAGCAGCCCCAGACGGGGGTACACTGAAGCTTTCTTT. Its protein product is CASSPRRGYTEAFF.

This clonotype was seen repeatedly, ten times or more. The chain uses TRBV6-1 and TRBJ1-2; TRBD1 matches 7 bases. CDR3 length: 14 amino acids. In germline, CDR1 is MNHNS, CDR2 SASEGT. The V segment lost 6 bases and the J segment 3 bases; nucleotides outside the gene matches: 7. DNA for the CDR3: TGTGCCAGCAGCCCCGGGACAGCTTACTATGGCTACACCTTC. As protein: CASSPGTAYYGYTF.